The 18 T cell receptor beta chains listed next were all sequenced from one sample in a study of OX40 agonist ivuxolimab in advanced cancers. Receptor amplification or capture employed the immunoSEQ multiplex PCR assay. The table comes from immuneACCESS by way of TCRdb, which keeps in-frame sequences with V and J called. Part of the clones is missing from these tables; in studies checked, under half for an unresolved V gene and the rest for unknown reasons. This sample holds approximately 99,000 clones; 91% were observed only once. Roughly 0.61% of the sample lies in the top ten. This sample comprised CD4+ or CD8+ T cells sorted from blood, obtained in a trial of the OX40 agonist ivuxolimab. Receptor source: an adult with an advanced solid tumor such as melanoma, head and neck, liver or kidney cancer.

As for this clone: This CDR3 is also generated by other DNA sequences in the sample. This chain joins TRBV6-1 and TRBJ1-2; 7 bases line up with TRBD1. The CDR3 totals 14 residues. Germline V gene sequence: CDR1 MNHNS, CDR2 SASEGT. V lost 2 bases and J lost 2; bases outside the gene matches: 2. The CDR3 sequence: CASSEPGGNYGYTF. For the CDR3, the DNA is TGTGCCAGCAGTGAACCAGGGGGGAACTATGGCTACACCTTC.

This chain links TRBV18 with TRBJ1-6, with no clear D. Deletions cut 1 base from V and 7 bases from J, with 8 bases between. Germline V gene lookup returns CDR1 KGHSH and CDR2 LQKENI. This CDR3 has 14 amino acids. For the CDR3, the DNA is TGTGCCAGCTCACCACTACTTTCCAATTCACCCCTCCACTTT. This gives the protein CASSPLLSNSPLHF.

The gene calls are TRBV5-6 and TRBJ1-1, with 9 bases matching TRBD1. The CDR3 length is 13 residues. CDR1 and CDR2 (germline): SGHDT, YYEEEE. Trimming removed 4 bases from V and 6 bases from J; junction bases left unmatched: 4. For the CDR3, the DNA is TGTGCCAGCAGCGGGACAGGGAGGCCTGAAGCTTTCTTT. Translation gives CASSGTGRPEAFF.

V usage is TRBV19 and J usage is TRBJ2-7; D remains unclear. Germline V gives CDR1 LNHDA, CDR2 SQIVND (reference sequence). The CDR3 has 13 residues. Trimming left V 4 bases short and J 6 bases short, with 13 bases between. The CDR3 sequence: CASSKFEISEQYF. The CDR3 region has the DNA TGTGCCAGTAGTAAGTTTGAAATTTCCGAGCAGTACTTC.

This chain links TRBV4-1 with TRBJ1-2, with D possibly matching TRBD1 (5 bases). The CDR3 totals 15 residues. The germline V gene has CDR1 MGHRA and CDR2 YSYEKL. Trimming removed 4 bases from V and 4 bases from J, with 16 bases in between. CDR3 nucleotides: TGCGCCAGCAGCCGTCCCTCTGGCCAGGGCTATGGCTACACCTTC. Protein product: CASSRPSGQGYGYTF.

This chain joins TRBV7-3 and TRBJ2-2, with D perhaps assigned TRBD1 or TRBD2 (7 bases each). Trimming left V 2 bases short and J 6 bases short, with 16 bases between. CDR1 is SGHTA and CDR2 is FQGTGA in the germline V gene. CDR3 size: 16 residues. The CDR3 loop reads CASSLPNRGGSGELFF. The CDR3 coding sequence is TGTGCCAGCAGCTTACCTAACAGGGGAGGGTCCGGGGAGCTGTTTTTT.

J is TRBJ2-6 and V is TRBV19, with unresolved D. From germline, CDR1 is LNHDA and CDR2 SQIVND (reference sequence). The V end was cut by 3 bases, the J end by 0 bases, with 12 bases between. This CDR3 spans 17 amino acids. This chain's CDR3 is CASSMGNRDSGANVLTF. For the CDR3, the DNA is TGTGCCAGTAGTATGGGGAATCGAGACTCTGGGGCCAACGTCCTGACTTTC.

This clone was observed a single time. The genes are TRBV5-1 and TRBJ2-1; 7 bases agree with TRBD2. The germline V gene encodes CDR1 SGHRS and CDR2 YFSETQ. Losses at the gene ends were 4 bases for V and 0 bases for J; bases not matched to a gene: 4. The CDR3 runs 15 residues. CDR3 loop: CASSRGGSSYNEQFF. The CDR3, as DNA: TGCGCCAGCAGCCGTGGCGGGAGCTCCTACAATGAGCAGTTCTTC.

V and J are TRBV6-5 and TRBJ2-7, with D perhaps given as TRBD1 or TRBD2 (6 bases each). The CDR3 has 14 amino acids. Trimming took 7 bases from V and 0 from J, leaving 13 bases between them. Per the germline V gene, CDR1 is MNHEY and CDR2 is SVGAGI. CDR3 in amino acids: CASIAPGASYEQYF. The DNA of the CDR3 is TGTGCCAGCATTGCCCCGGGGGCCTCCTACGAGCAGTACTTC.

This clone was recorded once. The chain couples TRBV18 to TRBJ1-1; D is uncertain. Deletions cut 2 bases from V and 1 base from J, with 5 bases between. The CDR3 spans 13 residues. Per germline, CDR1 KGHSH and CDR2 LQKENI. In nucleotides, the CDR3 is TGTGCCAGCTCACCATACCAGAACACTGAAGCTTTCTTT. Amino acids: CASSPYQNTEAFF.

As concerns this clone: One end of the junction fails to match germline, which may point to a read error. The chain couples TRBV7-7 to TRBJ1-6; D call uncertain. Germline CDR1 is SSHAT and CDR2 is FNYEAQ (reference sequence). The CDR3 has 14 residues. This CDR3 is CASSPGPNQSPLHF. For the CDR3, the DNA is TGTGCTAGCAGCCCCGGACCGAATCAATCACCCCTCCACTTT. The complete variable domain, with remaining parts taken from reference TRBV7-7 and TRBJ1-6, reads GAGVSQSPRYKVTKRGQDVTLRCDPISSHATLYWYQQALGQGPEFLTYFNYEAQPDKSGLPSDRFSAERPEGSISTLTIQRTEQRDSAMYRCASSPGPNQSPLHFGNGTRLTVT.

The chain combines TRBV9 with TRBJ2-7; 8 bases align to TRBD1. The CDR3 is 16 amino acids. V lost 3 bases and J lost 9; bases outside the gene matches: 17. Germline V gene data show CDR1 as SGDLS and CDR2 as YYNGEE. CDR3 protein: CASSASSTGDPYGQYF. CDR3 bases: TGTGCCAGCAGCGCTTCCTCGACAGGGGACCCTTATGGGCAGTACTTC.

The gene calls are TRBV11-2 and TRBJ2-7; D is unresolved. There are 12 residues in the CDR3. The germline V gene encodes CDR1 SGHAT and CDR2 FQNNGV. The V gene lost 1 base and the J gene lost 2 bases, with 3 bases spanning the gap. CDR3 sequence: CASSLGAYEQYF. Here the CDR3 DNA reads TGTGCCAGCAGCTTAGGGGCCTACGAGCAGTACTTC.

The gene calls are TRBV30 and TRBJ2-3; D is unclear. CDR1 and CDR2 (germline): GTSNPN, SVGIG (reference sequence). V lost 3 bases and J lost 3, with 13 bases in between. This CDR3 region has 14 residues. In DNA form, the CDR3 reads TGTGCCTGGAGACTTTCCGGGCAAACAGATACGCAGTATTTT. Encoded protein: CAWRLSGQTDTQYF.

CDR3 sequence: CASSFKGWADTQYF. CDR3 DNA sequence: TGTGCCAGCAGCTTCAAGGGGTGGGCAGATACGCAGTATTTT. This rearrangement joins TRBV11-2 to TRBJ2-3; weak D call: TRBD1 (5 bases). The CDR3 has 14 residues. The germline V gene encodes CDR1 SGHAT and CDR2 FQNNGV. The ends were cut back, 3 bases at V and 4 bases at J, with 11 bases in the middle. Variable domain in full (rest from reference TRBV11-2 and TRBJ2-3): EAGVAQSPRYKIIEKRQSVAFWCNPISGHATLYWYQQILGQGPKLLIQFQNNGVVDDSQLPKDRFSAERLKGVDSTLKIQPAKLEDSAVYLCASSFKGWADTQYFGPGTRLTVL.

This clone appeared once. The chain combines TRBV5-1 with TRBJ1-1, with 11 bases that match TRBD1. Germline CDR1 SGHRS, CDR2 YFSETQ. V trimming: 4 bases; J trimming: 4 bases; junction bases outside the gene matches: 3. The CDR3 covers 14 residues. CDR3 amino acids: CASSAGQGGTEAFF. The CDR3 coding sequence is TGCGCCAGCAGCGCGGGACAGGGGGGCACTGAAGCTTTCTTT.

This clone has only one observation. The chain employs TRBV10-1 and TRBJ2-7; no clear D gene. CDR3 length equals 12 residues. In germline, CDR1 is WNHNN, CDR2 SYGVQD (reference sequence). Trimming removed 4 bases at V and 4 bases at J, with 8 bases between. CDR3: CASSGDTYEQYF. In DNA form, the CDR3 reads TGCGCCAGCAGTGGGGATACATACGAGCAGTACTTC.

The V and J genes are TRBV6-5 and TRBJ1-5; maybe TRBD1 (6 bases). The CDR3 is made up of 13 amino acids. In germline, CDR1 is MNHEY, CDR2 SVGAGI. Trimming cost V 6 bases and J 6 bases, with 12 bases left between them. The CDR3, as DNA: TGTGCCAGCAGATCAGGGGTCGGTCAGCCCCAGCATTTT. It encodes CASRSGVGQPQHF.